This record covers a single TCR beta chain. Germline loops: CDR1 SGHTS, CDR2 YDEGEE. CDR3 length: 18 amino acids. The J segment lost 4 bases and the V segment lost 1 base, leaving 7 bases of the junction unmatched. The data were taken from a study of blood T cell repertoires in COVID-19. Study background: Nucleic acid was either cDNA or gDNA, and it came from T cells, B-cell-depleted T cells, or PBMCs.

In Cohort 3, a recovered donor had either two negative PCRs, clearance, or symptom resolution. Source study methods: Quantification of nucleated cells was approximated via reference gene primer amplification. The assay was immunoSEQ multiplex PCR, and TCRdb's table has in-frame clones only and misses some. The V and J calls and clone size come from that table; D and trimming were worked out from the DNA. This repertoire shows some 200,000 clones, roughly four fifths found once; its top ten account for 12%. The TCR comes from a man in his forties who had recovered from COVID-19. J is TRBJ2-2 and V is TRBV5-8; 13 nucleotides agree with TRBD2. Sequenced: PBMCs or T cells enriched from blood (not recorded which). The CDR3 loop reads CASSLTSGRADSTGELFF. The DNA for the CDR3 is TGTGCCAGCAGCTTGACTAGCGGGAGGGCCGATAGCACCGGGGAGCTGTTTTTT.